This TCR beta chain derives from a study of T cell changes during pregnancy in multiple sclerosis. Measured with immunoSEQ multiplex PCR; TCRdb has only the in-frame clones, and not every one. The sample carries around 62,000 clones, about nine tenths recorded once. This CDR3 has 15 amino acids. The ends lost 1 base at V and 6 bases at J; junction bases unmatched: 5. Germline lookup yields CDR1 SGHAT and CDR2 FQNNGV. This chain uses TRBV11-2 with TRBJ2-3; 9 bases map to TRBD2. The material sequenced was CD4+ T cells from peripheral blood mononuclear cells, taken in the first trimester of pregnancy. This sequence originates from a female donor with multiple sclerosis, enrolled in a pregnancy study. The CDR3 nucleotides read TGTGCCAGCAGCTTAGGAGCGGGGGGCGGGGATACGCAGTATTTT. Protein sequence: CASSLGAGGGDTQYF.